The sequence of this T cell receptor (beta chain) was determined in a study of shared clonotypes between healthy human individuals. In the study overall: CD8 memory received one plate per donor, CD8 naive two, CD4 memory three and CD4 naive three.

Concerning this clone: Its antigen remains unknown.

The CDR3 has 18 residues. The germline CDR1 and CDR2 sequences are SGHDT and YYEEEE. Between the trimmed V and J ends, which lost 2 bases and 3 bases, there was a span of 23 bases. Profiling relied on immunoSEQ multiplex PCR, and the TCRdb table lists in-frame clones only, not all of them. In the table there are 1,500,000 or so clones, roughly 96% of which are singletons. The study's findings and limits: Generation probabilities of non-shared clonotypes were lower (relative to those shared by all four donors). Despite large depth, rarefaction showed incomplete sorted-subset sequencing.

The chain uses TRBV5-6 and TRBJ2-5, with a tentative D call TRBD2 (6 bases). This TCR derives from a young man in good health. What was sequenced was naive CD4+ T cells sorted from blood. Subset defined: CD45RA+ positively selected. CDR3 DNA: TGTGCCAGCAGCTTCAGGAGGGCGCAACGAGGCCTCAAAGAGACCCAGTACTTC. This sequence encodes CASSFRRAQRGLKETQYF.